This T cell receptor (beta chain) appears in the sequencing data of a study of neoadjuvant nivolumab and ipilimumab in lung cancer. Study-level results: Only a small number of samples underwent TCR sequencing. Blood richness before therapy tracked richness in tumors resected after neoadjuvant therapy. From pretherapy to surgery, tumor richness and clonality rose with dual therapy.

The V end lost 0 bases, the J end lost 0 bases, and 11 bases lay between the germline ends. The CDR3 is made up of 16 amino acids. The V gene's germline CDR1 is MNHNY and CDR2 SVGAGI (reference sequence). Sequencing used immunoSEQ multiplex PCR; TCRdb keeps in-frame clones, though not all of them. The table records some 31,000 clones, 92% of them present only once. Notes on this clone: Its antigen is undetermined.

This specimen was peripheral blood, taken after neoadjuvant nivolumab, alone or with ipilimumab, at or shortly before surgery. This chain links TRBV6-6 with TRBJ1-1, with D unclear. The sequence came from an adult with non-small cell lung cancer. The CDR3 sequence is CASSYSTPGLNTEAFF. CDR3 nucleotide sequence: TGTGCCAGCAGTTACTCGACACCAGGTTTGAACACTGAAGCTTTCTTT.